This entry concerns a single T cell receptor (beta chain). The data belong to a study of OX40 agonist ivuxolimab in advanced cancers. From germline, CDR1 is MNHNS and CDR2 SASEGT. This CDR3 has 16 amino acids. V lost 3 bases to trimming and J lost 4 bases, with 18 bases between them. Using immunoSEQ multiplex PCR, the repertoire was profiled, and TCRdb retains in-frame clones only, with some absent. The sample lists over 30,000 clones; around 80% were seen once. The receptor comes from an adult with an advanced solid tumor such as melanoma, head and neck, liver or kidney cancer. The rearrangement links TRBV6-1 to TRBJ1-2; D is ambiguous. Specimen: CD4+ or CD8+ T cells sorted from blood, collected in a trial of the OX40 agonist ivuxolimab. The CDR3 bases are TGTGCCAGCAGTGATCCCCTTAGGTTGGGCGGCTATGGCTACACCTTC. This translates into CASSDPLRLGGYGYTF.